The 29 T cell receptor beta chains below come from one sample, sequenced in a study of cytomegalovirus exposure and HLA in healthy donors. PCR used 60 Vbeta primers and 13 Jbeta primers. Sequencing was performed with immunoSEQ multiplex PCR; in TCRdb, only in-frame clones are kept and a portion is missing. This sample carries about 120,000 clones, roughly 80% of them seen once, and the ten largest clones take about 2.5%. The sequenced material came from PBMCs. Every receptor here comes from a woman in her 40s in good health and CMV-seropositive.

The genes are TRBV5-4 and TRBJ2-7, with D maybe TRBD1 (6 bases). The V end lost 4 bases, the J end lost 6 bases, and 14 bases lay between the germline ends. The CDR3 runs to 13 residues. CDR1 is SGHNT and CDR2 is YYREEE in the germline V gene (reference sequence). The DNA of the CDR3 is TGTGCCAGCAGCCGTGACAGGACGGTCGAGCAGTACTTC. Its translation: CASSRDRTVEQYF.

The chain links TRBV30 to TRBJ2-3, with a tentative D call TRBD1 (6 bases). Germline CDR1 and CDR2: GTSNPN and SVGIG (reference sequence). The CDR3 sequence is 15 residues long. The ends were cut back, 0 bases at V and 4 bases at J, with 14 bases in the middle. CDR3 DNA sequence: TGTGCCTGGAGTGTTATTCAGGGGTTCTCAGATACGCAGTATTTT. Translation gives CAWSVIQGFSDTQYF.

Only one count was recorded for this clone. This chain links TRBV4-1 with TRBJ1-3, with D possibly matching TRBD1 (5 bases). There are 15 residues in the CDR3. The V gene's germline CDR1 is MGHRA and CDR2 YSYEKL. The V end lost 2 bases, the J end lost 3 bases, and 11 bases lay between the germline ends. The DNA for the CDR3 is TGCGCCAGCAGCCAATGGGGGGTTGGTGGAAACACCATATATTTT. It is translated as CASSQWGVGGNTIYF.

Worth noting for this clone: Germline and junction disagree at one end, which may indicate a read error. This chain links TRBV7-7 with TRBJ2-5; 7 positions agree with TRBD1. In germline, CDR1 is SSHAT, CDR2 FNYEAQ (reference sequence). This CDR3 has 16 amino acids. The CDR3: CASSLRPAGGQETQYF. Written as DNA, the CDR3 is TGTGCTAGCAGCTTAAGGCCGGCAGGGGGACAAGAGACCCAGTACTTC.

V and J are TRBV9 and TRBJ2-1; TRBD2 is a possible D gene (6 bases). The CDR3 is 16 residues long. Germline V gene sequence: CDR1 SGDLS, CDR2 YYNGEE. V was trimmed by 0 bases and J by 0 bases, leaving 10 bases between them. CDR3 sequence reads: CASSVGGGSSYNEQFF. The CDR3, as DNA: TGTGCCAGCAGCGTAGGGGGAGGAAGCTCCTACAATGAGCAGTTCTTC.

V and J are TRBV27 and TRBJ2-7; D is unresolved. Germline CDR1 and CDR2: MNHEY and SMNVEV (reference sequence). With 3 bases removed from V and 2 bases from J, the gap between germline ends came to 17 bases. The CDR3 runs 16 residues. In DNA, the CDR3 is TGTGCCAGCAGTTTTTGGTTTGTCACTGAAGCCTACGAGCAGTACTTC. It translates to CASSFWFVTEAYEQYF.

This chain joins TRBV6-4 and TRBJ2-2; 10 bases align to TRBD2. Germline-derived CDR1 and CDR2 are MRHNA and SNTAGT. The CDR3 extends over 13 amino acids. With 8 bases clipped from V and 3 bases from J, the junction kept 0 bases outside the gene matches. CDR3 protein: CASGLADTGELFF. CDR3 DNA: TGTGCCAGCGGACTAGCGGACACCGGGGAGCTGTTTTTT.

The chain joins TRBV11-3 to TRBJ2-7; 7 positions match TRBD2. The CDR3 is made up of 15 amino acids. Losses at the gene ends were 1 base for V and 2 bases for J; bases not matched to a gene: 5. Germline CDR1 is SGHNT and CDR2 is YENEEA. This CDR3 is CASSLGSSGPYEQYF. CDR3 DNA: TGTGCCAGCAGCTTAGGATCTAGCGGACCCTACGAGCAGTACTTC.

V is TRBV27 and J is TRBJ2-7, with 11 bases aligning to TRBD1. CDR3 length equals 13 residues. With V trimmed by 4 bases and J by 9 bases, 5 bases remained unmatched. Germline V gene lookup returns CDR1 MNHEY and CDR2 SMNVEV (reference sequence). Here the CDR3 DNA reads TGTGCCAGCAGTTCGGGACAGGGGGAACGGCAGTACTTC. It codes for CASSSGQGERQYF.

This clone was observed a few times. This chain connects TRBV27 to TRBJ2-7; D possibly corresponds to TRBD2 (6 bases). Between the trimmed V and J ends, which lost 6 bases and 1 base, there was a span of 13 bases. Germline assignment: CDR1 MNHEY and CDR2 SMNVEV (reference sequence). The CDR3 contains 14 residues. CDR3 residues: CASRGRDPSYEQYF. The CDR3 DNA sequence: TGTGCCAGCAGGGGGCGGGACCCGTCCTACGAGCAGTACTTC.

V is TRBV29-1 and J is TRBJ1-5; 7 positions match TRBD1. The CDR3 length is 12 residues. V lost 7 bases to trimming and J lost 11 bases; unmatched junction nucleotides: 11. Germline-derived CDR1 and CDR2 are SQVTM and ANQGSEA. For the CDR3, the DNA is TGCAGCGCTTTAGGGGGTACAGGGGCCCAGCATTTT. This sequence encodes CSALGGTGAQHF.

The table lists this clone with a count of one. This sequence joins TRBV4-1 and TRBJ2-4; 8 nucleotides align to TRBD2. This CDR3 spans 18 amino acids. CDR1 is MGHRA, CDR2 YSYEKL, per germline. Germline trimming cut 0 bases from V and 5 bases from J; bases unmatched to any gene: 12. The CDR3 DNA is TGCGCCAGCAGCCAAGATTCTCGTCCAGCGGGGGACCAAAACATTCAGTACTTC. Its translation is CASSQDSRPAGDQNIQYF.

The chain links TRBV4-1 to TRBJ2-3, with TRBD2 matching 15 bases. Germline V CDR1 and CDR2: MGHRA, YSYEKL. The CDR3 consists of 18 residues. The junction had 8 bases not matched to a gene; V was cut back by 3 bases and J by 4 bases. The CDR3 is CASSQEGLAGGQPDTQYF. The CDR3 coding sequence is TGCGCCAGCAGCCAGGAAGGACTAGCGGGGGGGCAGCCAGATACGCAGTATTTT.

This CDR3 is CASTRGDRGYGYTF. The CDR3 DNA reads TGTGCCAGCACCCGAGGGGACAGGGGCTATGGCTACACCTTC. This chain connects TRBV7-8 to TRBJ1-2; 10 nucleotides align to TRBD1. Per germline, CDR1 SGHVS and CDR2 FQNEAQ. V lost 7 bases and J lost 4; bases outside the gene matches: 6. This CDR3 has 14 amino acids.

The genes are TRBV20-1 and TRBJ2-3, with unresolved D. Trimming stripped 6 bases from V and 6 bases from J, with 10 bases between. Germline CDR1 DFQATT, CDR2 SNEGSKA (reference sequence). The length of the CDR3 is 11 residues. The CDR3 DNA reads TGCAGTGCAAACCGCGAGGATACGCAGTATTTT. Translated, it gives CSANREDTQYF.

This clone was found a few times. The rearrangement links TRBV19 to TRBJ1-5; D is ambiguous. The V end lost 3 bases, the J end lost 5 bases, and 17 bases lay between the germline ends. The germline V gene has CDR1 LNHDA and CDR2 SQIVND (reference sequence). The CDR3 totals 16 residues. The DNA for the CDR3 is TGTGCCAGTAGTATTAGAGAGGCGTACCCTTATCAGCCCCAGCATTTT. The encoded protein is CASSIREAYPYQPQHF.

The chain links TRBV6-4 to TRBJ2-3; possible D gene TRBD2, 5 bases. This CDR3 has 14 amino acids. Germline CDR1 MRHNA, CDR2 SNTAGT. V dropped 0 bases and J dropped 8 bases, with 12 bases sitting between them. The CDR3 sequence is CASSDSSSRGTQYF. The CDR3 DNA follows: TGTGCCAGCAGTGACTCGTCTAGTCGGGGTACGCAGTATTTT.

This chain joins TRBV19 and TRBJ1-2, with a possible D match to TRBD1 (6 bases). V lost 7 bases and J lost 5, with 17 bases in between. The germline V gene encodes CDR1 LNHDA and CDR2 SQIVND (reference sequence). This CDR3 region has 14 residues. This CDR3 reads CASIPTGASYGYTF. The CDR3 DNA reads as TGTGCCAGTATTCCGACAGGCGCCTCATATGGCTACACCTTC.

J is TRBJ1-6 and V is TRBV7-9, with no clear D. This CDR3 is 13 amino acids long. CDR1 SEHNR and CDR2 FQNEAQ come from the germline V gene (reference sequence). The V end lost 2 bases, the J end lost 13 bases, and 12 bases lay between the germline ends. In nucleotides, the CDR3 is TGTGCCAGCAGCTTAATTGAAGACGGGCCCCTCCACTTT. Amino acids: CASSLIEDGPLHF.

The chain couples TRBV9 to TRBJ1-1, with 9 bases that match TRBD1. CDR1 is SGDLS and CDR2 is YYNGEE in the germline V gene. The CDR3 covers 14 residues. Unmatched junction bases numbered 5, after V lost 3 bases and J lost 5 bases. CDR3 in amino acids: CASSAGTGRTEAFF. CDR3 nucleotide sequence: TGTGCCAGCAGCGCCGGGACAGGGAGAACTGAAGCTTTCTTT.

The V and J genes are TRBV18 and TRBJ1-1, with D tentatively TRBD1 (6 bases). CDR1 and CDR2 (germline): KGHSH, LQKENI. Trimming took 4 bases from V and 3 from J, leaving 9 bases between them. The CDR3 length is 13 residues. The DNA of the CDR3 is TGTGCCAGCTCACGGGACACGGACACTGAAGCTTTCTTT. Translating gives CASSRDTDTEAFF.

This chain links TRBV29-1 with TRBJ2-7; the match to TRBD2 covers 14 bases. V dropped 6 bases and J dropped 11; count of bases not matched to a gene: 9. CDR3 length: 13 amino acids. Germline CDR1 reads SQVTM; CDR2 reads ANQGSEA. The CDR3 spells CSVGGTSGSRKYF. Here the CDR3 DNA reads TGCAGCGTGGGGGGGACTAGCGGGAGTCGTAAGTACTTC.

The gene calls are TRBV6-5 and TRBJ2-1, with D perhaps TRBD2 (7 bases). V gave up 8 bases and J gave up 11 bases, with 22 bases separating them. The length of the CDR3 is 14 residues. Germline V lookup: CDR1 MNHEY, CDR2 SVGAGI. This chain's CDR3 is CASSVGVRGGKQFF. Written as DNA, the CDR3 is TGTGCCAGCTCAGTCGGAGTTAGGGGGGGTAAGCAGTTCTTC.

This chain links TRBV5-1 with TRBJ2-7; 8 bases agree with TRBD1. The CDR3 is 12 amino acids. Germline V gives CDR1 SGHRS, CDR2 YFSETQ. The V and J ends lost 3 bases and 6 bases, in that order; junction bases with no gene match: 2. The CDR3 DNA sequence: TGCGCCAGCAGCTCTACAGGGGGCGAGCAGTACTTC. Protein sequence: CASSSTGGEQYF. The complete variable domain, with remaining parts taken from reference TRBV5-1 and TRBJ2-7, reads KAGVTQTPRYLIKTRGQQVTLSCSPISGHRSVSWYQQTPGQGLQFLFEYFSETQRNKGNFPGRFSGRQFSNSRSEMNVSTLELGDSALYLCASSSTGGEQYFGPGTRLTVT.

V usage is TRBV10-2 and J usage is TRBJ2-5; 7 bases are a match to TRBD1. Germline values: CDR1 WSHSY, CDR2 SAAADI. The V gene end was trimmed by 6 bases and the J gene end by 7 bases; junction bases not matched to a gene: 14. This CDR3 contains 15 residues. CDR3 nucleotide sequence: TGCGCCAGCAGCTTAAATAACAGGGGAAGGGGGACCCAGTACTTC. Residues: CASSLNNRGRGTQYF.

The J gene is TRBJ2-1, the V gene TRBV19, with TRBD1 matching over 8 bases. Germline-derived CDR1 and CDR2 are LNHDA and SQIVND (reference sequence). This CDR3 comprises 15 residues. With V trimmed by 3 bases and J by 1 base, 2 bases remained unmatched. This chain's CDR3 is CASSITGGSYNEQFF. CDR3 nucleotide sequence: TGTGCCAGTAGTATCACAGGGGGGTCCTACAATGAGCAGTTCTTC.

V is TRBV29-1 and J is TRBJ2-1; TRBD2 agrees at 13 bases. V dropped 3 bases and J dropped 3; count of bases not matched to a gene: 2. Germline CDR1 reads SQVTM; CDR2 reads ANQGSEA. The CDR3 totals 15 residues. The CDR3 DNA reads TGCAGCGTTGAGGGGACTAGCGGGGACTACAATGAGCAGTTCTTC. Amino acid sequence: CSVEGTSGDYNEQFF.

The chain links TRBV5-6 to TRBJ2-1; tentatively, D is TRBD2 (6 bases). This CDR3 region has 12 residues. Germline loops: CDR1 SGHDT, CDR2 YYEEEE. Trimming took off 4 bases at V and 8 bases at J, with 10 bases between the two ends. CDR3 DNA sequence: TGTGCCAGCAGCAACGGAGGGGATGAGCAGTTCTTC. This gives the protein CASSNGGDEQFF.

The CDR3 sequence: CASSIDGLRDTGELFF. CDR3 bases: TGTGCCAGTAGTATAGACGGCTTGAGGGACACCGGGGAGCTGTTTTTT. The J gene is TRBJ2-2, the V gene TRBV19; maybe TRBD2 (5 bases). CDR1 LNHDA and CDR2 SQIVND come from the germline V gene (reference sequence). This CDR3 is 16 amino acids long. V was cut by 0 bases and J by 3 bases, with 11 bases left in between. Using reference TRBV19 and TRBJ2-2 for the parts outside the CDR3, the full variable domain is DGGITQSPKYLFRKEGQNVTLSCEQNLNHDAMYWYRQDPGQGLRLIYYSQIVNDFQKGDIAEGYSVSREKKESFPLTVTSAQKNPTAFYLCASSIDGLRDTGELFFGEGSRLTVL.